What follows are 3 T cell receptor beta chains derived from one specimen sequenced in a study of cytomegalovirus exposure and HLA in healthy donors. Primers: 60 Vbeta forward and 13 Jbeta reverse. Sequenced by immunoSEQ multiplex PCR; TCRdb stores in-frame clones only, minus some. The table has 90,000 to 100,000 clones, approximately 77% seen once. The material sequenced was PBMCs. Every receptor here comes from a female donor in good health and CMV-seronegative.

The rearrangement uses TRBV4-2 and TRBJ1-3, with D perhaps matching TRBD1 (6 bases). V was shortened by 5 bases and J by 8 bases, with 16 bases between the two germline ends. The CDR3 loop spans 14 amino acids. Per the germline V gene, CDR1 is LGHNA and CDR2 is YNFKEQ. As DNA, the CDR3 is TGTGCCAGCAGCTTTACAGGGTCGAGGGACACCATATATTTT. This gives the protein CASSFTGSRDTIYF.

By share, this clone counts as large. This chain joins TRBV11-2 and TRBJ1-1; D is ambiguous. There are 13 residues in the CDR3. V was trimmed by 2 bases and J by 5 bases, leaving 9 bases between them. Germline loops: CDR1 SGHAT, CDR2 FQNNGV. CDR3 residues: CASSLFSVTEAFF. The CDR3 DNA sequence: TGTGCCAGCAGCTTATTTTCGGTAACTGAAGCTTTCTTT. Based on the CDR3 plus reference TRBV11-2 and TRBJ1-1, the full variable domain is EAGVAQSPRYKIIEKRQSVAFWCNPISGHATLYWYQQILGQGPKLLIQFQNNGVVDDSQLPKDRFSAERLKGVDSTLKIQPAKLEDSAVYLCASSLFSVTEAFFGQGTRLTVV.

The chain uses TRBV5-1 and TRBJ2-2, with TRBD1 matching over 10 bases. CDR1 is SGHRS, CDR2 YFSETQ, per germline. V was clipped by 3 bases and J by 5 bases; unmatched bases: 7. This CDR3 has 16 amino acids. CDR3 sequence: CASSSGGQGWTGELFF. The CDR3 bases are TGCGCCAGCAGCTCTGGGGGACAGGGGTGGACCGGGGAGCTGTTTTTT.